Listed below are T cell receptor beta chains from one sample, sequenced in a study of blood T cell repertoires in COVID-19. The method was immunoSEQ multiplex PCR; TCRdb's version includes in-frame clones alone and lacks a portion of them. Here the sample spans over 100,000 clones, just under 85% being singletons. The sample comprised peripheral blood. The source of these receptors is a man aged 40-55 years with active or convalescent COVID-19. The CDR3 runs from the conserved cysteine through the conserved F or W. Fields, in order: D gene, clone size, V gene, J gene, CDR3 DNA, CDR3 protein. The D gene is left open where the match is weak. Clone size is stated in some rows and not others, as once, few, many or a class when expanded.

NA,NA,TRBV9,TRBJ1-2,TGTGCCAGCAGCGCGCAGGGCCAGGGGTATGGCTACACCTTC,CASSAQGQGYGYTF
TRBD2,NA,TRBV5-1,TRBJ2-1,TGCGCCAGCAGCTTGAATCCTAGCGGGGGGGCTATTTCCTACAATGAGCAGTTCTTC,CASSLNPSGGAISYNEQFF
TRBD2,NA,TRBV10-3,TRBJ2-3,TGTGCCATCAGTGAGGGGCTAGCGGGGGGCCCAGCGTCGCAGTATTTT,CAISEGLAGGPASQYF
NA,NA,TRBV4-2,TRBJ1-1,TGTGCCAGCAGCCAATTCATGAACACTGAAGCTTTCTTT,CASSQFMNTEAFF
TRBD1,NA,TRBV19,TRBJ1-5,TGTGCCAGTAGTCCGGGACAGGGAATAAGGGCCAATCAGCCCCAGCATTTT,CASSPGQGIRANQPQHF
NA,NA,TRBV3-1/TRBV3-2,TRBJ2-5,TGTGCCAGCACGGCAGGGGGGACCCCCCAAGAGACCCAGTACTTC,CASTAGGTPQETQYF
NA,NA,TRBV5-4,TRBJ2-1,TGTGCCAGCAGCTCTCTAGCTTATGAGCAGTTCTTC,CASSSLAYEQFF
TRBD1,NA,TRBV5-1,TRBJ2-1,TGCGCCAGCAGCCTAAAACGACAGGGGGCAGGGGCGAGTGAGCAGTTCTTC,CASSLKRQGAGASEQFF
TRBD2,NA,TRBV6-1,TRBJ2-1,TGTGCCAGCAGTGAGCTAGCGGGGGTCTACAATGAGCAGTTCTTC,CASSELAGVYNEQFF
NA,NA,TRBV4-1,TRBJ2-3,TGCGCCAGCAGCCAAGAGGGATTGGGGGCGTCCGGTACGCAGTATTTT,CASSQEGLGASGTQYF
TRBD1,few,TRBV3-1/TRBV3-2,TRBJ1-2,TGTGCCTCCCGGGACAGGGTAACCCCTAACTATGGCTACACCTTC,CASRDRVTPNYGYTF
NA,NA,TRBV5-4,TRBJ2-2,TGTGCCAGCAGGACTTGGAACACCGGGGAGCTGTTTTTT,CASRTWNTGELFF
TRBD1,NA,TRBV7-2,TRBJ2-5,TGTGCCAGCAGCGGACAGGGGGCCTGGGAGACCCAGTACTTC,CASSGQGAWETQYF
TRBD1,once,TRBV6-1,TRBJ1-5,TGTGCCAGCAGTGTCGAAGACAGGGGAAAAAATCAGCCCCAGCATTTT,CASSVEDRGKNQPQHF
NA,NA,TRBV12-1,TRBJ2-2,TGTGCCAGCAGCATGACCCGGGGTGCCGGGGAGCTGTTTTTT,CASSMTRGAGELFF
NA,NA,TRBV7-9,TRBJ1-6,TGTGCCAGCAGCTTAACTCCGGGTTTAACATCACCCCTCCACTTT,CASSLTPGLTSPLHF